This is a list of T cell receptor beta chains from one sample in a study of cytomegalovirus exposure and HLA in healthy donors. Method: immunoSEQ multiplex PCR; TCRdb's copy keeps in-frame clones and lacks some. The table records approximately 120,000 clones, about 80% of them present only once. The sequencing sample was made of PBMCs. Receptors were obtained from a woman between 50 and 59 years old in good health and CMV-seropositive. The CDR3 runs from the conserved cysteine through the conserved F or W. The D gene is left open where the match is weak. Not every row has a clone size; where given, it reads once, few, many or a size class.

abundance	v_gene	d_gene	j_gene	CDR3aa	CDR3nt
.	TRBV4-1	.	TRBJ2-2	CASSQDERVTGLELFF	TGCGCCAGCAGCCAAGACGAGCGCGTGACGGGGTTGGAGCTGTTTTTT
.	TRBV18	TRBD2	TRBJ2-1	CASSPSAGGRNEQFF	TGTGCCAGCTCACCATCAGCGGGGGGGCGGAATGAGCAGTTCTTC
.	TRBV19	.	TRBJ1-2	CASRGDGYTF	TGTGCCAGTAGAGGGGATGGCTACACCTTC
.	TRBV19	TRBD2	TRBJ2-2	CASQIAGETGELFF	TGTGCCAGTCAAATAGCGGGGGAAACCGGGGAGCTGTTTTTT
.	TRBV2	.	TRBJ2-6	CASTTRMTGANGLTF	TGTGCCAGTACGACGAGGATGACTGGGGCCAACGGCCTGACTTTC
few	TRBV7-2	.	TRBJ2-7	CASSLGSNRGEQYF	TGTGCCAGCAGCTTAGGCTCTAACCGGGGCGAGCAGTACTTC
once	TRBV9	TRBD2	TRBJ2-3	CASSVGGITDTQYF	TGTGCCAGCAGCGTGGGAGGGATAACAGATACGCAGTATTTT
.	TRBV20-1	.	TRBJ2-5	CSADSEETQYF	TGCAGTGCGGACAGTGAAGAGACCCAGTACTTC
.	TRBV7-2	TRBD2	TRBJ2-7	CASSPGGLVPHEQYF	TGTGCCAGCAGCCCGGGGGGACTAGTCCCCCACGAGCAGTACTTC
few	TRBV5-1	.	TRBJ1-2	CASSLGPANYGYTF	TGCGCCAGCAGCTTGGGGCCAGCTAACTATGGCTACACCTTC
.	TRBV5-5	TRBD1	TRBJ2-3	CASSLEWGGQGTQYF	TGTGCCAGCAGCTTGGAGTGGGGGGGACAGGGTACGCAGTATTTT
few	TRBV7-3	.	TRBJ2-2	CASSPTGAGELFF	TGTGCCAGCAGCCCCACGGGGGCCGGGGAGCTGTTTTTT
.	TRBV2	TRBD1	TRBJ2-5	CASGRDRGQETQYF	TGTGCCAGCGGCCGGGACAGGGGACAAGAGACCCAGTACTTC
.	TRBV28	.	TRBJ1-1	CASSSAGGTEAFF	TGTGCCAGCAGTTCCGCGGGGGGCACTGAAGCTTTCTTT
few	TRBV5-5	TRBD1	TRBJ1-2	CASSATLVTGVRGGYTF	TGTGCCAGCAGCGCGACCCTCGTAACAGGGGTTCGGGGTGGCTACACCTTC
.	TRBV19	.	TRBJ1-4	CASSHGIATNEKLFF	TGTGCCAGTAGCCACGGGATAGCAACTAATGAAAAACTGTTTTTT
medium-sized	TRBV7-3	TRBD1	TRBJ1-4	CASSLRRTGGTKPTNEKLFF	TGTGCCAGCAGCTTAAGGAGGACAGGGGGGACAAAGCCAACTAATGAAAAACTGTTTTTT
.	TRBV7-6	TRBD1	TRBJ1-3	CASSSDRGLGNTIYF	TGTGCCAGCAGCTCGGACAGGGGGCTAGGAAACACCATATATTTT
once	TRBV7-2	TRBD2	TRBJ2-2	CASSDGTSFHGAGELFF	TGTGCCAGCAGCGATGGGACTAGCTTTCACGGCGCCGGGGAGCTGTTTTTT
.	TRBV14	.	TRBJ2-1	CASSPQRVSEQFF	TGTGCCAGCAGCCCCCAGAGGGTGTCAGAGCAGTTCTTC
.	TRBV27	.	TRBJ2-5	CASSLRQAAETQYF	TGTGCCAGCAGTCTGAGACAGGCGGCGGAGACCCAGTACTTC
.	TRBV5-1	.	TRBJ2-1	CASTRTESSYNEQFF	TGCGCCAGCACCCGCACAGAGAGCTCCTACAATGAGCAGTTCTTC
few	TRBV2	.	TRBJ2-1	CASKAGWGPYNEQFF	TGTGCCAGCAAGGCTGGGTGGGGGCCCTACAATGAGCAGTTCTTC
.	TRBV7-8	.	TRBJ2-3	CASSLGTSTDTQYF	TGTGCCAGCAGCTTGGGGACTAGCACAGATACGCAGTATTTT